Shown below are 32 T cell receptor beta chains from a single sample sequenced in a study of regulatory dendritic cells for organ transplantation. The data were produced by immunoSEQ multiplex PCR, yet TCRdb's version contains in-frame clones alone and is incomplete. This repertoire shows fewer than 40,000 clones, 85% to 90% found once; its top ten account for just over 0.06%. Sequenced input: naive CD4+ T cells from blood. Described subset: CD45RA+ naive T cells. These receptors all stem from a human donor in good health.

CDR3 sequence reads: CASSQRGSQPQHF. The DNA of the CDR3 is TGTGCCAGCAGTCAAAGGGGGAGTCAGCCCCAGCATTTT. The chain joins TRBV5-8 to TRBJ1-5; maybe TRBD1 (6 bases). This CDR3 is 13 amino acids long. Germline V gene sequence: CDR1 SGHTS, CDR2 YDEGEE. Deletions cut 5 bases from V and 6 bases from J, with 12 bases between.

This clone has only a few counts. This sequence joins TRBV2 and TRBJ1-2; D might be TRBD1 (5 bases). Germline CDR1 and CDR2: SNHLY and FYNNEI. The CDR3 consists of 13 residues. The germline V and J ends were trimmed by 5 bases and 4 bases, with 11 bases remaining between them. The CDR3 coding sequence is TGTGCCAGCAGTCAGGACATCTCCTATGGCTACACCTTC. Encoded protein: CASSQDISYGYTF.

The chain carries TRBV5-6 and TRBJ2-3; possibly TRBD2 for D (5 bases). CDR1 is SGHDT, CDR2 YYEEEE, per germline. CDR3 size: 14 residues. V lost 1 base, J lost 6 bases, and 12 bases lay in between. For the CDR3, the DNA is TGTGCCAGCAGCTTGAGGCCGCGGGTGGATACGCAGTATTTT. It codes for CASSLRPRVDTQYF.

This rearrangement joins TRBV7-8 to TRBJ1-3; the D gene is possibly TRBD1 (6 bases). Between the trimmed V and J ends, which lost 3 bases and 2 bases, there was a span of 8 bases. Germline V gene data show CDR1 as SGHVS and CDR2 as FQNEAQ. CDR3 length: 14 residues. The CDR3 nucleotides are TGTGCCAGCAGCTTTTCAGGGGCTGGAAACACCATATATTTT. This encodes CASSFSGAGNTIYF.

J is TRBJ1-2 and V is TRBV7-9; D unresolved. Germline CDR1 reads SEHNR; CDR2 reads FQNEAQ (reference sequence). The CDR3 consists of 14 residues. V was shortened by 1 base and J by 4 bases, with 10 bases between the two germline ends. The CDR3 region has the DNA TGTGCCAGCAGCTTAGATCGGGGTAGCTATGGCTACACCTTC. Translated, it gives CASSLDRGSYGYTF.

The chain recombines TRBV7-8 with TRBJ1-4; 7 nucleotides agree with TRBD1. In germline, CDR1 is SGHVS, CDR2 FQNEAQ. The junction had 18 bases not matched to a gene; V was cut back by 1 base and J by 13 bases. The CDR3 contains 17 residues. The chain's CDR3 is CASSLGQGGGGTWGLFF. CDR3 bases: TGTGCCAGCAGCTTAGGGCAGGGGGGTGGAGGTACATGGGGACTGTTTTTT.

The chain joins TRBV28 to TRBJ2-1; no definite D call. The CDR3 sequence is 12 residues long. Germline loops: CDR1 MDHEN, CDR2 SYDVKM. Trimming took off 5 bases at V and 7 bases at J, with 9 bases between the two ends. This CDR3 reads CASSTDWNEQFF. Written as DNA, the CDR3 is TGTGCCAGCAGTACCGACTGGAATGAGCAGTTCTTC.

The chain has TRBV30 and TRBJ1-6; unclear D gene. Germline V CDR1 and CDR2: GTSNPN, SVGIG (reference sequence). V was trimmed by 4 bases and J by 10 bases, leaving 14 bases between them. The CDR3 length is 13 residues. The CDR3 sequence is CAWTNSLESPLHF. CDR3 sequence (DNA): TGTGCCTGGACTAATTCGTTGGAGTCACCCCTCCACTTT.

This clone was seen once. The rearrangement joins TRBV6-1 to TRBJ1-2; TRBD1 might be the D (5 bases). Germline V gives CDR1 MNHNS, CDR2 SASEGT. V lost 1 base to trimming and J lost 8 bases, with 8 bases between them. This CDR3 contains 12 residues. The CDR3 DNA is TGTGCCAGCAGTGAAGGAAGGGGAGGCTACACCTTC. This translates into CASSEGRGGYTF.

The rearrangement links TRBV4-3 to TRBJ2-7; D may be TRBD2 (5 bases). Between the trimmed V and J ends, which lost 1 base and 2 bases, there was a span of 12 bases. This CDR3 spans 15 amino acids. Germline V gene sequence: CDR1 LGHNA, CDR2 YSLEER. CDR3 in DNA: TGCGCCAGCAGCCAAGTGAGCGGAACCACCTACGAGCAGTACTTC. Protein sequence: CASSQVSGTTYEQYF.

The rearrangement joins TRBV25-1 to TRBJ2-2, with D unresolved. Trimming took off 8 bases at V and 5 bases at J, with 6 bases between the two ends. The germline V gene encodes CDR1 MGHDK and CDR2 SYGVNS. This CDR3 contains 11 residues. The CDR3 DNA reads TGTGCCAGCCCCTCTACCGGGGAGCTGTTTTTT. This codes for CASPSTGELFF.

The CDR3 is CASSREPTYEQYF. CDR3 bases: TGTGCCAGCAGTAGAGAGCCGACTTACGAGCAGTACTTC. V usage is TRBV6-5 and J usage is TRBJ2-7, with D unresolved. The CDR3 is 13 residues long. Germline loops: CDR1 MNHEY, CDR2 SVGAGI. V lost 5 bases, J lost 4 bases, and 12 bases lay in between.

The DNA for the CDR3 is TGTGCCAGCAGTCCAACCGGGACTTTCCTACAAGAGACCCAGTACTTC. Translated, it gives CASSPTGTFLQETQYF. This chain links TRBV27 with TRBJ2-5; TRBD2 might be the D (6 bases). CDR3 length: 16 amino acids. Trimming removed 5 bases at V and 2 bases at J, with 18 bases between. CDR1 and CDR2 from the germline V gene are MNHEY and SMNVEV (reference sequence).

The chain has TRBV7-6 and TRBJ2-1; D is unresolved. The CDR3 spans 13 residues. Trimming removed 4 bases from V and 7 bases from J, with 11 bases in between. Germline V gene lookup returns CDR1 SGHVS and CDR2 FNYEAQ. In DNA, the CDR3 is TGTGCCAGCAGCTCCTCGACCGATAATGAGCAGTTCTTC. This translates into CASSSSTDNEQFF.

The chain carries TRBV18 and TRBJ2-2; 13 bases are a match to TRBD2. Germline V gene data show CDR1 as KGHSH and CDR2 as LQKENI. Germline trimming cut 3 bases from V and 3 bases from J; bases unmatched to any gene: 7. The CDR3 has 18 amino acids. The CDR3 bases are TGTGCCAGCTCACCGTTACTAGCGGGAGGGCCCGACACCGGGGAGCTGTTTTTT. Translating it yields CASSPLLAGGPDTGELFF.

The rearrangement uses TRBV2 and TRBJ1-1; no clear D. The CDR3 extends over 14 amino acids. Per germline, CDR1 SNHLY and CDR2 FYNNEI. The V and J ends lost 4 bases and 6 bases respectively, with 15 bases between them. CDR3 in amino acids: CASSVSRADPEAFF. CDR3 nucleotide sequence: TGTGCCAGCAGTGTTAGTAGGGCTGACCCTGAAGCTTTCTTT.

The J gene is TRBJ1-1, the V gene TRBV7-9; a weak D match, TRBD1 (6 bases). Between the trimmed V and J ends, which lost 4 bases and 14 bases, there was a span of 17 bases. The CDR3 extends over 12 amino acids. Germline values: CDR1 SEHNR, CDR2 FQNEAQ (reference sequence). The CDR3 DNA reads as TGTGCCAGCAGCTCCGGGCCCAGGGGTTCGTTCTTT. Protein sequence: CASSSGPRGSFF.

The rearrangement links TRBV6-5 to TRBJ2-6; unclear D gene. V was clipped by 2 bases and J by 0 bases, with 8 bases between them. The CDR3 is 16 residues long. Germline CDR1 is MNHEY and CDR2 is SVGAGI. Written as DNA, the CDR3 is TGTGCCAGCAGTTACGAGATGAGCTCTGGGGCCAACGTCCTGACTTTC. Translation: CASSYEMSSGANVLTF.

CDR3 region: CASSLFGGRGDTQYF. Here the CDR3 DNA reads TGTGCCAGCAGCTTATTTGGCGGGAGGGGAGATACGCAGTATTTT. The chain joins TRBV7-3 to TRBJ2-3; the match to TRBD2 covers 9 bases. This CDR3 has 15 residues. V was clipped by 2 bases and J by 5 bases; unmatched bases: 5. Germline-derived CDR1 and CDR2 are SGHTA and FQGTGA. Full variable domain (outside the CDR3, taken from reference TRBV7-3 and TRBJ2-3): GAGVSQTPSNKVTEKGKYVELRCDPISGHTALYWYRQSLGQGPEFLIYFQGTGAADDSGLPNDRFFAVRPEGSVSTLKIQRTERGDSAVYLCASSLFGGRGDTQYFGPGTRLTVL.

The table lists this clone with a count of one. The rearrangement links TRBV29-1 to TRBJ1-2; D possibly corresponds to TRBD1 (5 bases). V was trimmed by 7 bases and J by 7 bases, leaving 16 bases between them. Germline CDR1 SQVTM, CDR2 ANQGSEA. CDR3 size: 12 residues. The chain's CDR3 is CSAVEGALGYTF. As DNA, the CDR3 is TGCAGCGCGGTCGAAGGGGCCCTTGGCTACACCTTC. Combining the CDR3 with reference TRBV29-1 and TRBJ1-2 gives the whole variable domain SAVISQKPSRDICQRGTSLTIQCQVDSQVTMMFWYRQQPGQSLTLIATANQGSEATYESGFVIDKFPISRPNLTFSTLTVSNMSPEDSSIYLCSAVEGALGYTFGSGTRLTVV.

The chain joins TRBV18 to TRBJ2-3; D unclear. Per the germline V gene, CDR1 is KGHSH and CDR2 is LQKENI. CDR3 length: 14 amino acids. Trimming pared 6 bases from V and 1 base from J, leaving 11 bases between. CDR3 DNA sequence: TGTGCCAGCTCCTCCAGCGTACGCACAGATACGCAGTATTTT. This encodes CASSSSVRTDTQYF.

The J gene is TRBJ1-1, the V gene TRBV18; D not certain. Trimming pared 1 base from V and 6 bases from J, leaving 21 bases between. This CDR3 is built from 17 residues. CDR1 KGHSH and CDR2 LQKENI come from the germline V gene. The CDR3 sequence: CASSPRVSGLKPAEAFF. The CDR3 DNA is TGTGCCAGCTCACCACGGGTTTCCGGGCTCAAGCCTGCTGAAGCTTTCTTT.

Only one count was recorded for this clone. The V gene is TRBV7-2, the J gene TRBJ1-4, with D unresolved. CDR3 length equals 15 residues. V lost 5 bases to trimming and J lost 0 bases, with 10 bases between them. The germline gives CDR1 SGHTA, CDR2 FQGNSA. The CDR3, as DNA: TGTGCCAGCAGCCGCGACGGGGCAACTAATGAAAAACTGTTTTTT. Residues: CASSRDGATNEKLFF.

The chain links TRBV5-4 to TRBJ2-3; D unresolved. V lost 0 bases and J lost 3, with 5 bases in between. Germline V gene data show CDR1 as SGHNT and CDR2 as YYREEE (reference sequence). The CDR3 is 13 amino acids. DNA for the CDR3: TGTGCCAGCAGCTTGGTAGAGACAGATACGCAGTATTTT. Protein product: CASSLVETDTQYF.

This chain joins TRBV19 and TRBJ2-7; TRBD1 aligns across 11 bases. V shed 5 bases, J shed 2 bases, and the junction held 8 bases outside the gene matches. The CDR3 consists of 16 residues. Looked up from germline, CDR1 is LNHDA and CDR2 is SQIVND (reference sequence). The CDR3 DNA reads TGTGCCAGTAGTCGCAGCGGGACAGGGGGGGCCTACGAGCAGTACTTC. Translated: CASSRSGTGGAYEQYF.

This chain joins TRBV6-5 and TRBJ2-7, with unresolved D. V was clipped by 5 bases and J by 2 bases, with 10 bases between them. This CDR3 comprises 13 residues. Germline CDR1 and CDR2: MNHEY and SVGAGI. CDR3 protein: CASSEIQAYEQYF. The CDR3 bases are TGTGCCAGCAGTGAAATCCAGGCCTACGAGCAGTACTTC.

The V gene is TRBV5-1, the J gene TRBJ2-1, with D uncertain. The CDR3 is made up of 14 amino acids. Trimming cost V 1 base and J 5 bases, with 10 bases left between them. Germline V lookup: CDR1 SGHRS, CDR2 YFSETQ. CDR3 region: CASSLMWSNNEQFF. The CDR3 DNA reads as TGCGCCAGCAGCTTGATGTGGTCCAACAATGAGCAGTTCTTC.

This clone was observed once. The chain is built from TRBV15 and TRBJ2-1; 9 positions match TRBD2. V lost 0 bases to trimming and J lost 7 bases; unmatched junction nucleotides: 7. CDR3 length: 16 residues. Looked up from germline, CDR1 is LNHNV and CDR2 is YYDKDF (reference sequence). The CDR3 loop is CATSREASGIGNEQFF. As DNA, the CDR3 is TGTGCCACCAGCAGAGAGGCTAGCGGGATTGGAAATGAGCAGTTCTTC.

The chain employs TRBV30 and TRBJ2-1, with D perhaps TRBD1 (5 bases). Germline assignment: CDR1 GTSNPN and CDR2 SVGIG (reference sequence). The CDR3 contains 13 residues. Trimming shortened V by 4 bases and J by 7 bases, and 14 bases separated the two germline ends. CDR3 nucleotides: TGTGCCTGGACACGACAGTTAACGAATGAGCAGTTCTTC. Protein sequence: CAWTRQLTNEQFF.

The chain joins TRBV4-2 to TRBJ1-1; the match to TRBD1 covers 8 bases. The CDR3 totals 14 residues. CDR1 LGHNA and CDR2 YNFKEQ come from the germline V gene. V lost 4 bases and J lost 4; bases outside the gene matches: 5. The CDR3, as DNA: TGTGCCAGCAGCCCTGGGACAGGAGGCACTGAAGCTTTCTTT. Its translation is CASSPGTGGTEAFF.

The CDR3 bases are TGCGCCAGCAGCTTGGGCGGGGACTACGAGCAGTACTTC. As protein: CASSLGGDYEQYF. The V and J genes are TRBV5-1 and TRBJ2-7, with D maybe TRBD2 (6 bases). This CDR3 is built from 13 residues. Trimming removed 0 bases at V and 3 bases at J, with 7 bases between. In germline, CDR1 is SGHRS, CDR2 YFSETQ.

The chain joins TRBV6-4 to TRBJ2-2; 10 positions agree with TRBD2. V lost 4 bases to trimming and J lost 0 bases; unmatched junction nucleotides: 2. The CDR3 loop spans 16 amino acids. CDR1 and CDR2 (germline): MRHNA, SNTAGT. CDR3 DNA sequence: TGTGCCAGCAGTGGACTAGCGGGCGCGAACACCGGGGAGCTGTTTTTT. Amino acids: CASSGLAGANTGELFF.